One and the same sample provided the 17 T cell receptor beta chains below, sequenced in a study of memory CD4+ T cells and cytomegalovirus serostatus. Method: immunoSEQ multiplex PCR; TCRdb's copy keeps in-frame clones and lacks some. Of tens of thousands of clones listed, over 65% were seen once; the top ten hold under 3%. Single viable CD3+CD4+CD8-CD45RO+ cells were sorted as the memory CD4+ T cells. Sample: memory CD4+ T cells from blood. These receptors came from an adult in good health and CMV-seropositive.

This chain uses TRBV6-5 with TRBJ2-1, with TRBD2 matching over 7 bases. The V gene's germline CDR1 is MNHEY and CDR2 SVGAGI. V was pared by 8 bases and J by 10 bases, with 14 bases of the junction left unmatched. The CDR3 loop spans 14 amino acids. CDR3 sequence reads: CASGLHYREEEQFF. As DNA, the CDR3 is TGTGCCAGCGGTCTTCACTACCGGGAGGAGGAGCAGTTCTTC.

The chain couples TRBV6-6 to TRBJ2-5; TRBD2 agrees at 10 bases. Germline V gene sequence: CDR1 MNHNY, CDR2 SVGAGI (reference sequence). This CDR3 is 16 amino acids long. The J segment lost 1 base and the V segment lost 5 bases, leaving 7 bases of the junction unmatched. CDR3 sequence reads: CASSRLAGPTQETQYF. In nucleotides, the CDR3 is TGTGCCAGCAGTCGACTAGCGGGTCCAACCCAAGAGACCCAGTACTTC.

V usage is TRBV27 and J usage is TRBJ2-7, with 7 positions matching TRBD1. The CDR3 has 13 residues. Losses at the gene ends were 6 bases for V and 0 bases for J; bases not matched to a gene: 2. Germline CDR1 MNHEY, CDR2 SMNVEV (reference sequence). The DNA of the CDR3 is TGTGCCAGCAGGCGGACAGGCTCCTACGAGCAGTACTTC. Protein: CASRRTGSYEQYF.

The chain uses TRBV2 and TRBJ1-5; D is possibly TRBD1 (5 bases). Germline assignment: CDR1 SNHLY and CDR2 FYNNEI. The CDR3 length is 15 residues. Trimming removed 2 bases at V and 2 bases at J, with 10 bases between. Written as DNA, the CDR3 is TGTGCCAGCAGTGAACAGGGCAATGGCAATCAGCCCCAGCATTTT. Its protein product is CASSEQGNGNQPQHF.

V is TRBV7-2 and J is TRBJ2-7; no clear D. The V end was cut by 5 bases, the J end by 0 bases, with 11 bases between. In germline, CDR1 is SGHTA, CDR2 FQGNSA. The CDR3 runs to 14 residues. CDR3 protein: CASSPDPSSYEQYF. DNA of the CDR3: TGTGCCAGCAGCCCGGACCCGTCCTCCTACGAGCAGTACTTC.

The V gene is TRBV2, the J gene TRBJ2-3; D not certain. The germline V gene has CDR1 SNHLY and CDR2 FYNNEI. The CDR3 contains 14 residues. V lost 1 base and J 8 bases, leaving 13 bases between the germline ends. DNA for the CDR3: TGTGCCAGCAGTGAAGTCCCCACCAAGGCTACGCAGTATTTT. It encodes CASSEVPTKATQYF.

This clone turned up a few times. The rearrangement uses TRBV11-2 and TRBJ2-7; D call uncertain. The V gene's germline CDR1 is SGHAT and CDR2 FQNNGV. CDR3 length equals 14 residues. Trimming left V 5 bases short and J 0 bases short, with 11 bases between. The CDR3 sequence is CASSMGFSSYEQYF. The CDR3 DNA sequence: TGTGCCAGCAGCATGGGCTTTAGCTCCTACGAGCAGTACTTC.

The CDR3 is CASSPGTSNTGELFF. In DNA form, the CDR3 reads TGCGCCAGCAGCCCCGGGACTTCGAACACCGGGGAGCTGTTTTTT. V gene TRBV5-1 combines with J gene TRBJ2-2, with D perhaps matching TRBD2 (6 bases). CDR1 and CDR2 (germline): SGHRS, YFSETQ. The CDR3 is 15 amino acids. V lost 4 bases to trimming and J lost 0 bases, with 10 bases between them.

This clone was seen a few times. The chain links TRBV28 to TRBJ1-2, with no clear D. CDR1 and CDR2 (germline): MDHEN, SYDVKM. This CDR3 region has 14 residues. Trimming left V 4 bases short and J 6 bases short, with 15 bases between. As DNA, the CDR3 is TGTGCCAGCAGTTGGGCAGGCCTAAGTAATGGCTACACCTTC. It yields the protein CASSWAGLSNGYTF.

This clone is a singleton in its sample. The CDR3 protein is CARGGASGRVPDTQYF. CDR3 sequence (DNA): TGTGCCCGCGGAGGAGCTAGCGGGAGGGTCCCAGATACGCAGTATTTT. The V call is TRBV30, the J call TRBJ2-3; 12 bases fit TRBD2. There are 16 residues in the CDR3. Trimming at V came to 8 bases and at J to 4 bases, leaving 13 bases not matched to a gene. Germline values: CDR1 GTSNPN, CDR2 SVGIG (reference sequence).

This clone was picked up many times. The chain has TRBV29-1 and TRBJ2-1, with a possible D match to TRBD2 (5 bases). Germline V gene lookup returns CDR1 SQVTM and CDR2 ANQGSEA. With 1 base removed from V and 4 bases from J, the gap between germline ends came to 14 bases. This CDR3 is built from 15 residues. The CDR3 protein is CSVEGTPRAYNEQFF. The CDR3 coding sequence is TGCAGCGTTGAAGGGACCCCGCGGGCGTACAATGAGCAGTTCTTC.

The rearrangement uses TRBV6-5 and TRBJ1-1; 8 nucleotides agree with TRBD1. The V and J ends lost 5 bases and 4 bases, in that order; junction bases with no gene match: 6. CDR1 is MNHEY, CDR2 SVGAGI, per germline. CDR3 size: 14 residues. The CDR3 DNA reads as TGTGCCAGCAGTAGACAGGGGACGGGCACTGAAGCTTTCTTT. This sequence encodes CASSRQGTGTEAFF.

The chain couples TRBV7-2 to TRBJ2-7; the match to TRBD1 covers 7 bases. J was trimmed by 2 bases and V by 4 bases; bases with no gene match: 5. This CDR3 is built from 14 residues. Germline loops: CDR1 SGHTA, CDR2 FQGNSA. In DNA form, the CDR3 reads TGTGCCAGCAGCTACGGGACAGTAACCTACGAGCAGTACTTC. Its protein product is CASSYGTVTYEQYF.

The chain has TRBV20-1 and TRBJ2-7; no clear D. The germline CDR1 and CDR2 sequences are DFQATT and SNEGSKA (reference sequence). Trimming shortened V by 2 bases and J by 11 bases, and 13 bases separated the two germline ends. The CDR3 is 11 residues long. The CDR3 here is CSARIARREYF. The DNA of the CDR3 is TGCAGTGCTAGAATAGCCCGAAGGGAGTACTTC.

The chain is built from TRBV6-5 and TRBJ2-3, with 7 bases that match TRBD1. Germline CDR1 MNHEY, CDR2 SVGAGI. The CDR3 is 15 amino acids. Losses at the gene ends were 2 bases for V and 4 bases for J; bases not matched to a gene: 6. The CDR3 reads CASSYRGQGSDTQYF. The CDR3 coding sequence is TGTGCCAGCAGTTACAGGGGGCAGGGCTCAGATACGCAGTATTTT.

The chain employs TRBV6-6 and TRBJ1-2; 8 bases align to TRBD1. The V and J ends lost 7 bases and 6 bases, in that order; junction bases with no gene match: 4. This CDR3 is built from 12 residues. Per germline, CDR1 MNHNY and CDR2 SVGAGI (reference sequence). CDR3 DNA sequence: TGTGCCAGCATGCAGGACAGGGATGGCTACACCTTC. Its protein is CASMQDRDGYTF.

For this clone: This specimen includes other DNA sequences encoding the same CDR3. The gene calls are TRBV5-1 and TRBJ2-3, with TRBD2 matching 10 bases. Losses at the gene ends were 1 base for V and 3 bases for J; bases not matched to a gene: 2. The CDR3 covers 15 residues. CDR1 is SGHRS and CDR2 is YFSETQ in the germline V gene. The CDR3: CASSLRGLATDTQYF. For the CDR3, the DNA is TGCGCCAGCAGCTTGAGGGGACTAGCGACAGATACGCAGTATTTT. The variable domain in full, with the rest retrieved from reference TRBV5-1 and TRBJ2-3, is KAGVTQTPRYLIKTRGQQVTLSCSPISGHRSVSWYQQTPGQGLQFLFEYFSETQRNKGNFPGRFSGRQFSNSRSEMNVSTLELGDSALYLCASSLRGLATDTQYFGPGTRLTVL.